Shown below are 14 T cell receptor beta chains from a single sample sequenced in a study of siplizumab effects on memory and regulatory T cells. The authors kept the mixed lymphocyte reaction cells in coculture at 37°C for 6 days. Clones were sequenced by immunoSEQ multiplex PCR, and TCRdb holds only the in-frame ones, with some missing. The sample has 7,500 to 8,500 clones, 35% to 40% seen once. Their antigens are not known. What was sequenced was CFSE-low (dividing) CD8+ T cells sorted from an allogeneic mixed lymphocyte reaction. The receptor source for this set is a human donor in good health; the cells came from an allogeneic mixed lymphocyte reaction.

The V and J genes are TRBV19 and TRBJ1-1; the match to TRBD1 covers 8 bases. This CDR3 has 15 residues. J was trimmed by 4 bases and V by 3 bases; bases with no gene match: 7. Per germline, CDR1 LNHDA and CDR2 SQIVND (reference sequence). In nucleotides, the CDR3 is TGTGCCAGTAGTATTTCCGGACAGGGAAGCACTGAAGCTTTCTTT. It specifies CASSISGQGSTEAFF.

There are a few counts of this clone. CDR3 DNA: TGTGCCAGCGGCCAATACTCCTACGAGCAGTACTTC. Its protein product is CASGQYSYEQYF. The rearrangement uses TRBV6-5 and TRBJ2-7; D gene ambiguous. Trimming removed 8 bases at V and 0 bases at J, with 8 bases between. Germline assignment: CDR1 MNHEY and CDR2 SVGAGI. This CDR3 is 12 amino acids long.

This clone occurred once. The rearrangement links TRBV29-1 to TRBJ1-2; D not certain. V was shortened by 4 bases and J by 0 bases, with 6 bases between the two germline ends. Germline CDR1 and CDR2: SQVTM and ANQGSEA. This CDR3 spans 12 amino acids. The DNA of the CDR3 is TGCAGCGTTGTTGGCGCTAACTATGGCTACACCTTC. As protein: CSVVGANYGYTF. The variable domain in full, with the rest retrieved from reference TRBV29-1 and TRBJ1-2, is SAVISQKPSRDICQRGTSLTIQCQVDSQVTMMFWYRQQPGQSLTLIATANQGSEATYESGFVIDKFPISRPNLTFSTLTVSNMSPEDSSIYLCSVVGANYGYTFGSGTRLTVV.

This chain joins TRBV7-6 and TRBJ1-1; D unclear. Looked up from germline, CDR1 is SGHVS and CDR2 is FNYEAQ. The CDR3 contains 12 residues. Deletions cut 0 bases from V and 8 bases from J, with 7 bases between. CDR3 bases: TGTGCCAGCAGCTTAGCGCTAGGGGAAGCTTTCTTT. Its translation: CASSLALGEAFF.

The genes are TRBV13 and TRBJ2-3, with 11 bases fitting TRBD2. The CDR3 runs to 16 residues. The germline V gene has CDR1 PRHDT and CDR2 FYEKMQ (reference sequence). Germline trimming cut 4 bases from V and 3 bases from J; bases unmatched to any gene: 6. The CDR3 DNA reads as TGTGCCAGCAGCTCTGCCACTAGCGGGAGTACAGATACGCAGTATTTT. Translation: CASSSATSGSTDTQYF.

The chain links TRBV9 to TRBJ1-3; perhaps TRBD1 as D (6 bases). The germline V gene encodes CDR1 SGDLS and CDR2 YYNGEE. V was pared by 4 bases and J by 0 bases, with 8 bases between. The length of the CDR3 is 14 residues. The CDR3 region is CASSSGDSGNTIYF. In DNA form, the CDR3 reads TGTGCCAGCAGCTCAGGGGACTCTGGAAACACCATATATTTT.

The chain recombines TRBV6-6 with TRBJ2-1, with 7 bases lining up with TRBD2. The CDR3 is 14 amino acids. J gave up 4 bases and V 5 bases, and 5 bases lay outside the gene matches. Germline assignment: CDR1 MNHNY and CDR2 SVGAGI (reference sequence). The CDR3, as DNA: TGTGCCAGCAGTACAGCGGGACCTTACAATGAGCAGTTCTTC. Encoded protein: CASSTAGPYNEQFF.

This clone appeared once. A read error may be the cause here, since a much bigger clone is one base away. This specimen includes other DNA sequences encoding the same CDR3. The CDR3 spells CASSIGANEQFF. CDR3 nucleotides: TGTGCCAGTAGTATAGGGGCCAATGAGCAGTTCTTC. V is TRBV19 and J is TRBJ2-1; unclear D gene. This CDR3 region has 12 residues. V lost 1 base to trimming and J lost 6 bases, with 4 bases between them. The germline V gene has CDR1 LNHDA and CDR2 SQIVND (reference sequence).

The V and J genes are TRBV29-1 and TRBJ2-1, with no clear D. The CDR3 runs to 15 residues. In germline, CDR1 is SQVTM, CDR2 ANQGSEA. Trimming pared 3 bases from V and 0 bases from J, leaving 12 bases between. The CDR3 DNA reads as TGCAGCGTTGAGGGTTGGGAAACCTCCTACAATGAGCAGTTCTTC. Translating gives CSVEGWETSYNEQFF.

V and J are TRBV27 and TRBJ2-1; perhaps TRBD2 as D (6 bases). The CDR3 is made up of 13 amino acids. Germline CDR1 reads MNHEY; CDR2 reads SMNVEV (reference sequence). The V gene lost 0 bases and the J gene lost 13 bases, with 13 bases spanning the gap. CDR3 loop: CASSLSATRGQFF. CDR3 sequence (DNA): TGTGCCAGCAGTTTATCTGCGACTAGGGGACAGTTCTTC.

The J gene is TRBJ1-6, the V gene TRBV11-3, with D maybe TRBD1 (5 bases). Trimming left V 3 bases short and J 1 base short, with 10 bases between. The CDR3 spans 16 residues. Germline-derived CDR1 and CDR2 are SGHNT and YENEEA. CDR3 sequence: CASSLGRPSYNSPLHF. The CDR3 DNA is TGTGCCAGCAGCTTGGGGCGGCCTTCCTATAATTCACCCCTCCACTTT.

This CDR3 reads CASSTGQGGGELFF. CDR3 bases: TGTGCCAGCAGCACCGGACAGGGCGGCGGGGAGCTGTTTTTT. V usage is TRBV7-9 and J usage is TRBJ2-2; TRBD1 aligns across 8 bases. The J segment lost 7 bases and the V segment lost 5 bases, leaving 6 bases of the junction unmatched. The CDR3 is made up of 14 amino acids. Germline V gene sequence: CDR1 SEHNR, CDR2 FQNEAQ (reference sequence).

The genes are TRBV7-9 and TRBJ2-3; D gene ambiguous. This CDR3 comprises 15 residues. Trimming removed 3 bases from V and 2 bases from J, with 12 bases in between. Germline V gene sequence: CDR1 SEHNR, CDR2 FQNEAQ (reference sequence). CDR3 residues: CASSFRAPLTDTQYF. DNA for the CDR3: TGTGCCAGCAGCTTCCGGGCCCCTCTCACAGATACGCAGTATTTT.

The chain joins TRBV2 to TRBJ2-2, with 9 positions matching TRBD2. Germline loops: CDR1 SNHLY, CDR2 FYNNEI. CDR3 size: 16 residues. V was clipped by 2 bases and J by 4 bases; unmatched bases: 5. As DNA, the CDR3 is TGTGCCAGCAGTGAAATGGCGGGAGGGTCCACCGGGGAGCTGTTTTTT. Its protein is CASSEMAGGSTGELFF.